This T cell receptor (beta chain) originates from a study of OX40 agonist ivuxolimab in advanced cancers. Study details: Patients received the agonistic anti-OX40 (CD134) antibody ivuxolimab. Anti-PD-1, anti-PD-L1 or anti-CTLA-4 therapy given earlier was allowed, and around 40% had some.

CDR1 and CDR2 (germline): SEHNR, FQNEAQ (reference sequence). The CDR3 sequence is 14 residues long. Trimming took off 1 base at V and 9 bases at J, with 13 bases between the two ends. This table comes from immunoSEQ multiplex PCR, and its TCRdb copy is limited to in-frame clones, with some not included. The sample carries some 48,000 clones, under 90% recorded once. This receptor was taken from an adult with an advanced solid tumor such as melanoma, head and neck, liver or kidney cancer. The rearrangement joins TRBV7-9 to TRBJ2-1, with D possibly being TRBD1 or TRBD2 (5 bases each). The sample here was CD4+ or CD8+ T cells sorted from blood, taken in a trial of the OX40 agonist ivuxolimab. CDR3 protein: CASSLVFAGSEQFF. In nucleotides, the CDR3 is TGTGCCAGCAGCTTAGTTTTCGCAGGGAGTGAGCAGTTCTTC.